This T cell receptor (beta chain) was observed in a study of T cell repertoires in cytomegalovirus infection. Study-level information: A matching HLA type, together with CMV infection, was signaled by public TCR beta signatures. Overall study findings and caveats: Cumulative frequency (of public TCR beta family members) identified carriers of CMV plus the relevant HLA. The ex vivo response was dominated by HLA-C-restricted CMV-specific TCR beta clonotypes.

A single record per CDR3 protein comes from TCRdb applying MiXCR to the reads. Among 200,000 to 300,000 distinct CDR3 sequences listed, approximately 6.7% were seen once. In this sample, this clonotype turned up many times. The target antigen is unknown. Losses at the gene ends were 1 base for V and 2 bases for J; bases not matched to a gene: 4. Looked up from germline, CDR1 is SGHAT and CDR2 is FQNNGV. This CDR3 is 15 amino acids long. The genes are TRBV11-2 and TRBJ2-7; 8 bases align to TRBD1. This TCR was sampled from a human donor in good health (CMV status not recorded). Some clones in this sample may be carry-over from other donors' samples. The sequenced sample consisted of PBMCs. The CDR3 sequence is CASSLGTGIAYEQYF. The CDR3, as DNA: TGTGCCAGCAGCTTAGGGACAGGGATCGCCTACGAGCAGTACTTC.